This TCR beta chain was identified in a study of post-analysis software for immune sequencing data. Broader study findings: The five TRBV segments detected at higher frequency in patients than in controls included TRBV5-6, TRBV5-1 and TRBV20-1.

In the case of this clonotype: What it recognizes is unknown.

TCR beta cDNA libraries included unique molecular identifiers. Roughly 500,000 cDNA molecules were obtained per 1 to 10 million input T cells. TCRdb passed the PCR reads through MiXCR, listing each CDR3 protein once. The sample yields hundreds of thousands of distinct CDR3 sequences, around 27% seen once. The V end lost 10 bases, the J end lost 2 bases, and 24 bases lay between the germline ends. The CDR3 covers 17 residues. Germline loops: CDR1 MNHEY, CDR2 SMNVEV (reference sequence). The V call is TRBV27, the J call TRBJ2-1, with D possibly being TRBD2 (5 bases). The sequence came from a girl under 18 with multiple sclerosis. Sequencing input: blood. The CDR3 coding sequence is TGTGCCACCACGGGTTTAGAGGGCGGGTTCCCCTACAATGAGCAGTTCTTC. Its protein is CATTGLEGGFPYNEQFF.